A single sample gave rise to the 20 T cell receptor beta chains below, sequenced in a study of post-analysis software for immune sequencing data. General study results and limits: Compared with controls, patients had more of five or six TRBV segments, including TRBV5-6, TRBV5-1 and TRBV20-1.

These receptors lack a known antigen. Researchers reported that TCR beta cDNA libraries carried unique molecular identifiers. Each CDR3 protein gets one entry after TCRdb re-called the PCR reads with MiXCR. The table shows 350,000 to 500,000 distinct CDR3 sequences, with approximately 38% occurring only once. Sequenced material: blood. The receptors derive from a girl aged 2-9 years with multiple sclerosis.

In this sample, this clonotype turned up once. This sequence joins TRBV27 and TRBJ1-5; 7 bases line up with TRBD1. The J segment lost 7 bases and the V segment lost 4 bases, leaving 7 bases of the junction unmatched. CDR1 is MNHEY, CDR2 SMNVEV, per germline (reference sequence). The length of the CDR3 is 14 residues. The CDR3 reads CASSWTGRGQPQHF. CDR3 DNA sequence: TGTGCCAGCAGTTGGACAGGCCGAGGCCAGCCCCAGCATTTT.

The V gene is TRBV12-3 or TRBV12-4, the J gene TRBJ1-2, with TRBD1 matching 7 bases. The trim removed 8 bases at V and 8 bases at J, leaving 8 bases unmatched. CDR3 length: 12 residues. CDR3 sequence: CASSQLQGGYTF. CDR3 bases: TGTGCCAGCTCCCAATTACAGGGGGGCTACACCTTC.

The chain joins TRBV28 to TRBJ2-5, with 8 bases aligning to TRBD1. The CDR3 sequence is 17 residues long. Germline V gene sequence: CDR1 MDHEN, CDR2 SYDVKM. V shed 0 bases and J 2 bases; nucleotides not matched to a gene: 8. The CDR3 region is CASSLWTGDAEQETQYF. The CDR3 coding sequence is TGTGCCAGCAGTTTATGGACAGGGGATGCGGAACAAGAGACCCAGTACTTC. The variable domain in full, completed from reference TRBV28 and TRBJ2-5, reads DVKVTQSSRYLVKRTGEKVFLECVQDMDHENMFWYRQDPGLGLRLIYFSYDVKMKEKGDIPEGYSVSREKKERFSLILESASTNQTSMYLCASSLWTGDAEQETQYFGPGTRLLVL.

CDR3 sequence: CASSYGIGPYGYTF. The CDR3 bases are TGTGCCAGCAGTTACGGGATAGGGCCCTATGGCTACACCTTC. The chain employs TRBV27 and TRBJ1-2, with D unclear. V lost 4 bases, J lost 4 bases, and 13 bases lay in between. This CDR3 is built from 14 residues. Per germline, CDR1 MNHEY and CDR2 SMNVEV (reference sequence).

The chain couples TRBV28 to TRBJ2-7, with 7 bases that match TRBD2. This CDR3 region has 14 residues. Germline CDR1 reads MDHEN; CDR2 reads SYDVKM. The junction had 8 bases not matched to a gene; V was cut back by 6 bases and J by 3 bases. CDR3 DNA: TGTGCCAGCAGGGGGGTGGGAGGGGTCTACGAGCAGTACTTC. It yields the protein CASRGVGGVYEQYF.

CDR3 nucleotides: TGTGCCAGCAAGGGACAGCCTTATCAGCCCCAGCATTTT. Amino acid sequence: CASKGQPYQPQHF. V usage is TRBV28 and J usage is TRBJ1-5, with 7 bases lining up with TRBD1. This CDR3 comprises 13 residues. J gave up 5 bases and V 7 bases, and 5 bases lay outside the gene matches. From germline, CDR1 is MDHEN and CDR2 SYDVKM.

This clonotype was seen a handful of times. The CDR3 DNA is TGTGCCAGCATTGGTCCGGGTTCCGTCGAGCAGTACTTC. It encodes CASIGPGSVEQYF. The chain combines TRBV6-2 or TRBV6-3 with TRBJ2-7; D unclear. Trimming removed 7 bases from V and 6 bases from J, with 16 bases in between. CDR3 size: 13 residues. CDR1 MNHEY and CDR2 SVGEGT come from the germline V gene.

The genes are TRBV12-3 or TRBV12-4 and TRBJ1-6, with D possibly TRBD1 on 5 matching bases. The V end was cut by 6 bases, the J end by 10 bases, with 10 bases between. CDR3 size: 12 residues. DNA of the CDR3: TGTGCCAGCAGGCCGACAGACTCACCCCTCCACTTT. Residues: CASRPTDSPLHF.

This clonotype turned up a few times. This sequence joins TRBV28 and TRBJ2-7, with a possible D match to TRBD1 (6 bases). Per the germline V gene, CDR1 is MDHEN and CDR2 is SYDVKM. The CDR3 loop spans 13 amino acids. V was trimmed by 7 bases and J by 3 bases, leaving 13 bases between them. In nucleotides, the CDR3 is TGTGCCAGCACCTTTCAGGGGAACTACGAGCAGTACTTC. The encoded protein is CASTFQGNYEQYF.

This clonotype showed up just once. The V and J genes are TRBV5-4 and TRBJ2-5, with 10 positions matching TRBD2. Germline lookup yields CDR1 SGHNT and CDR2 YYREEE (reference sequence). With 2 bases clipped from V and 11 bases from J, the junction kept 15 bases outside the gene matches. This CDR3 comprises 16 residues. The CDR3 reads CASSLVTSGAGYGQYF. The CDR3 coding sequence is TGTGCCAGCAGCTTAGTTACTAGCGGGGCCGGATACGGGCAGTACTTC.

CDR3 amino acids: CASSLGQGSEQYF. The DNA for the CDR3 is TGCGCCAGCAGCCTTGGACAGGGAAGCGAGCAGTACTTC. V usage is TRBV5-1 and J usage is TRBJ2-7; 8 nucleotides line up with TRBD1. This CDR3 spans 13 amino acids. V shed 4 bases, J shed 6 bases, and the junction held 6 bases outside the gene matches. The germline V gene encodes CDR1 SGHRS and CDR2 YFSETQ.

In this sample, this clonotype turned up a few times. The chain is built from TRBV18 and TRBJ2-5; D unclear. The CDR3 totals 14 residues. Germline V gives CDR1 KGHSH, CDR2 LQKENI. V was shortened by 3 bases and J by 5 bases, with 13 bases between the two germline ends. DNA of the CDR3: TGTGCCAGCTCACCGTCAGCAGGTCGGGAGACCCAGTACTTC. Its protein is CASSPSAGRETQYF. The variable domain in full, with the rest retrieved from reference TRBV18 and TRBJ2-5, is NAGVMQNPRHLVRRRGQEARLRCSPMKGHSHVYWYRQLPEEGLKFMVYLQKENIIDESGMPKERFSAEFPKEGPSILRIQQVVRGDSAAYFCASSPSAGRETQYFGPGTRLLVL.

In this sample, this clonotype turned up a few times. The gene calls are TRBV9 and TRBJ2-1; weak D call: TRBD1 (5 bases). This CDR3 has 16 residues. Trimming removed 4 bases at V and 0 bases at J, with 14 bases between. Germline values: CDR1 SGDLS, CDR2 YYNGEE. CDR3 DNA sequence: TGTGCCAGCAGCCCCCCAGGGTTCAGCTCCTACAATGAGCAGTTCTTC. Its protein is CASSPPGFSSYNEQFF.

This clonotype appeared a few times. The chain couples TRBV20-1 to TRBJ2-7; D gene ambiguous. Trimming left V 0 bases short and J 0 bases short, with 9 bases between. CDR1 is DFQATT and CDR2 is SNEGSKA in the germline V gene (reference sequence). The CDR3 covers 14 residues. The CDR3 loop reads CSARDFQSSYEQYF. CDR3 sequence (DNA): TGCAGTGCTAGAGATTTCCAGAGCTCCTACGAGCAGTACTTC.

This clonotype was counted only a few times. The chain recombines TRBV5-6 with TRBJ1-1; D is perhaps TRBD1 (6 bases). Germline values: CDR1 SGHDT, CDR2 YYEEEE. V shed 2 bases and J shed 3 bases, with 14 bases lying between them. The CDR3 extends over 15 amino acids. The CDR3 nucleotides read TGTGCCAGCAGCTTATGGGGGCCCTATGACACTGAAGCTTTCTTT. Protein sequence: CASSLWGPYDTEAFF.

This clonotype was observed a few times. The chain combines TRBV10-3 with TRBJ2-3; D perhaps matches TRBD2 (5 bases). Germline V gene sequence: CDR1 ENHRY, CDR2 SYGVKD. The length of the CDR3 is 16 residues. The V end lost 4 bases, the J end lost 4 bases, and 18 bases lay between the germline ends. The CDR3 region has the DNA TGTGCCATCAGTGGTACTTCGGGGAGTCCGGCAGATACGCAGTATTTT. Translating gives CAISGTSGSPADTQYF.

The chain recombines TRBV11-2 with TRBJ2-1; D tentatively reads TRBD1 or TRBD2 (5 bases each). There are 16 residues in the CDR3. The germline CDR1 and CDR2 sequences are SGHAT and FQNNGV. V lost 5 bases and J 4 bases, leaving 18 bases between the germline ends. This CDR3 reads CASSKFRRDPYNEQFF. DNA of the CDR3: TGTGCCAGCAGCAAATTCCGCCGGGACCCATACAATGAGCAGTTCTTC.

The table lists this clonotype with a few counts. V and J are TRBV4-1 and TRBJ2-7, with D unclear. The J call may be mistaken, given a closer DNA end match to TRBJ2-5. CDR1 and CDR2 (germline): MGHRA, YSYEKL. The CDR3 length is 15 residues. CDR3 sequence (DNA): TGCGCCAGCAGCCTTCGCGACCCGGGTCAGGAGACCCAGTACTTC. As protein: CASSLRDPGQETQYF.

This clonotype showed up just a few times. J is TRBJ1-1 and V is TRBV5-1, with D unclear. This CDR3 has 15 residues. Per germline, CDR1 SGHRS and CDR2 YFSETQ. Trimming took 1 base from V and 2 from J, leaving 12 bases between them. CDR3 loop: CASSLSPPPNTEAFF. Here the CDR3 DNA reads TGCGCCAGCAGCTTGTCGCCACCACCTAACACTGAAGCTTTCTTT.

This clonotype showed up just once. This sequence joins TRBV5-1 and TRBJ2-1; TRBD2 aligns across 8 bases. CDR3 length: 15 residues. The germline V gene encodes CDR1 SGHRS and CDR2 YFSETQ. V shed 3 bases and J 8 bases; nucleotides not matched to a gene: 10. CDR3 amino acids: CASSWRAGGSDEQFF. The CDR3 DNA sequence: TGCGCCAGCAGCTGGAGGGCGGGGGGCTCCGATGAGCAGTTCTTC.